These 14 T cell receptor beta chains were sequenced from one sample in a study of T-cell reconstitution after alpha-beta-depleted transplantation in children. TCRbeta library construction was performed incorporating unique molecular identifiers. TCRdb fed the PCR reads into MiXCR, producing one record per CDR3 protein. The repertoire holds approximately 350,000 distinct CDR3 sequences, with 10% as singletons. Sequenced material: PBMCs from the stem cell graft donor, taken from the stem cell graft. All receptors derive from a human donor who donated a stem cell graft to a child with acute lymphoblastic leukemia.

The J gene is TRBJ2-1, the V gene TRBV11-1; possible D gene TRBD2, 6 bases. This CDR3 is 19 amino acids long. Trimming left V 1 base short and J 10 bases short, with 29 bases between. The V gene's germline CDR1 is SGHAT and CDR2 FQDESV (reference sequence). The DNA for the CDR3 is TGTGCCAGCAGCTTAGGATACCTAGGCGACTATGGGGGAGGAAGGGAGCAGTTCTTC. Protein sequence: CASSLGYLGDYGGGREQFF.

V is TRBV5-1 and J is TRBJ2-3; unclear D gene. The CDR3 is made up of 15 amino acids. V dropped 0 bases and J dropped 6 bases, with 14 bases sitting between them. Germline CDR1 is SGHRS and CDR2 is YFSETQ. In DNA form, the CDR3 reads TGCGCCAGCAGCTTGGTTGCCCCCGTCGTGGATACGCAGTATTTT. Its translation: CASSLVAPVVDTQYF. Using reference TRBV5-1 and TRBJ2-3 for the parts outside the CDR3, the full variable domain is KAGVTQTPRYLIKTRGQQVTLSCSPISGHRSVSWYQQTPGQGLQFLFEYFSETQRNKGNFPGRFSGRQFSNSRSEMNVSTLELGDSALYLCASSLVAPVVDTQYFGPGTRLTVL.

This clonotype showed up just a few times. J is TRBJ2-1 and V is TRBV5-1; 13 bases are a match to TRBD2. There are 16 residues in the CDR3. Germline V gene lookup returns CDR1 SGHRS and CDR2 YFSETQ. J was trimmed by 9 bases and V by 4 bases; bases with no gene match: 10. The CDR3 is CASSLTGTSGMIEQFF. The DNA for the CDR3 is TGCGCCAGCAGCCTAACCGGGACTAGCGGGATGATTGAGCAGTTCTTC.

V and J are TRBV3-1 and TRBJ2-3, with 7 bases lining up with TRBD2. This CDR3 spans 15 amino acids. The V gene's germline CDR1 is LGHDT and CDR2 YNNKEL (reference sequence). The trim removed 7 bases at V and 0 bases at J, leaving 7 bases unmatched. CDR3 residues: CASTESGGSTDTQYF. In DNA, the CDR3 is TGTGCCAGCACCGAATCCGGGGGGAGCACAGATACGCAGTATTTT.

Many counts were recorded for this clonotype. V gene TRBV5-6 combines with J gene TRBJ1-1; 7 nucleotides agree with TRBD1. The germline V gene encodes CDR1 SGHDT and CDR2 YYEEEE. The V segment lost 0 bases and the J segment 5 bases; nucleotides outside the gene matches: 7. The CDR3 runs to 15 residues. The CDR3 spells CASSLEYRGLTEAFF. The CDR3 DNA is TGTGCCAGCAGCTTGGAGTACAGGGGATTAACTGAAGCTTTCTTT.

This rearrangement joins TRBV12-3 or TRBV12-4 to TRBJ2-4; 8 nucleotides match TRBD1. This CDR3 region has 15 residues. V shed 6 bases and J 0 bases; nucleotides not matched to a gene: 4. The CDR3 nucleotides read TGTGCCAGCAGCGGCAGGGGGCTAGCCAAAAACATTCAGTACTTC. Translated, it gives CASSGRGLAKNIQYF.

This clonotype was counted once. The genes are TRBV6-5 and TRBJ2-7, with D perhaps matching TRBD2 (6 bases). The CDR3 loop spans 16 amino acids. The germline V and J ends were trimmed by 0 bases and 0 bases, with 12 bases remaining between them. Germline CDR1 reads MNHEY; CDR2 reads SVGAGI. The CDR3 region is CASSYSSGLTSYEQYF. CDR3 DNA sequence: TGTGCCAGCAGTTACTCTTCGGGACTTACCTCCTACGAGCAGTACTTC.

This clonotype was detected ten times or more. This rearrangement joins TRBV30 to TRBJ1-5; unclear D gene. Trimming removed 0 bases from V and 11 bases from J, with 17 bases in between. Germline V gene data show CDR1 as GTSNPN and CDR2 as SVGIG (reference sequence). This CDR3 region has 14 residues. In nucleotides, the CDR3 is TGTGCCTGGAGTGTAGCCGCGGGTAGAACAGCCCAGCATTTT. Its protein product is CAWSVAAGRTAQHF.

J is TRBJ2-3 and V is TRBV6-2 or TRBV6-3; 9 bases are a match to TRBD1. CDR3 length: 17 residues. CDR1 is MNHEY, CDR2 SVGEGT, per germline. The junction had 13 bases not matched to a gene; V was cut back by 5 bases and J by 4 bases. The CDR3 nucleotides read TGTGCCAGCAGTCTCCACCTCGACAGGGGGGAGGCAGATACGCAGTATTTT. Amino acid sequence: CASSLHLDRGEADTQYF.

The table lists this clonotype with a few counts. J is TRBJ2-7 and V is TRBV9; TRBD1 agrees at 10 bases. V lost 0 bases to trimming and J lost 7 bases; unmatched junction nucleotides: 4. Per the germline V gene, CDR1 is SGDLS and CDR2 is YYNGEE. The length of the CDR3 is 14 residues. The CDR3 loop reads CASSVAGTGEEQYF. CDR3 nucleotide sequence: TGTGCCAGCAGCGTAGCTGGGACAGGGGAAGAGCAGTACTTC. Supplemented by reference TRBV9 and TRBJ2-7, the full variable domain reads DSGVTQTPKHLITATGQRVTLRCSPRSGDLSVYWYQQSLDQGLQFLIQYYNGEERAKGNILERFSAQQFPDLHSELNLSSLELGDSALYFCASSVAGTGEEQYFGPGTRLTVT.

This clonotype was seen a few times. The rearrangement joins TRBV5-1 to TRBJ1-2; D not resolved. Trimming pared 4 bases from V and 0 bases from J, leaving 16 bases between. The CDR3 loop spans 16 amino acids. Germline CDR1 SGHRS, CDR2 YFSETQ. CDR3 sequence: CASSVLWGKANYGYTF. The CDR3 DNA sequence: TGCGCCAGCAGCGTCCTTTGGGGTAAAGCTAACTATGGCTACACCTTC.

The chain couples TRBV25-1 to TRBJ1-2; 9 bases fit TRBD1. V trimming: 3 bases; J trimming: 8 bases; junction bases outside the gene matches: 4. CDR1 and CDR2 from the germline V gene are MGHDK and SYGVNS. This CDR3 has 13 amino acids. The CDR3 DNA reads as TGTGCCAGCAGTGACTACAGGGGGCGCGGCTACACCTTC. As protein: CASSDYRGRGYTF.

V is TRBV7-9 and J is TRBJ2-1, with 11 bases identical to TRBD2. Germline V gene lookup returns CDR1 SEHNR and CDR2 FQNEAQ (reference sequence). This CDR3 is built from 17 residues. V lost 5 bases and J lost 3; bases outside the gene matches: 9. The CDR3 DNA reads as TGTGCCAGCAGCCGGGGGCAGGGGACTAGCGGCTACAATGAGCAGTTCTTC. It is translated as CASSRGQGTSGYNEQFF.

In this sample, this clonotype turned up a few times. The rearrangement links TRBV12-3 or TRBV12-4 to TRBJ2-3; D unresolved. Deletions cut 3 bases from V and 6 bases from J, with 16 bases between. This CDR3 has 15 residues. CDR3 sequence reads: CASSFPPSNPDTQYF. Here the CDR3 DNA reads TGTGCCAGCAGTTTCCCCCCCAGCAATCCCGATACGCAGTATTTT.